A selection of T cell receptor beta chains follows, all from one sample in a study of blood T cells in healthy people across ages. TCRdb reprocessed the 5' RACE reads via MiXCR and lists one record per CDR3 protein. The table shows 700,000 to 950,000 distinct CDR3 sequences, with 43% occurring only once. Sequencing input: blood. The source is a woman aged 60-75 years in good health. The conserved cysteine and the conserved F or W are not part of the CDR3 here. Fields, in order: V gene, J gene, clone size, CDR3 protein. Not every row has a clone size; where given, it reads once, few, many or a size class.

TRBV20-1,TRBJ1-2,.,SARQDGNYGYT
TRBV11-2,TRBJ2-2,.,ASSGTAGNTGELF
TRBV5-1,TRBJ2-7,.,ASSSAATYAYEQY
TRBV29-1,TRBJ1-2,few,SVGQGISSGYT
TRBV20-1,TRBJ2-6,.,SATGAGSGANVLT
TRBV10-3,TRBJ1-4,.,ATRTVDSTNEKLF
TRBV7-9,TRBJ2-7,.,ASSVAPAGDEQY
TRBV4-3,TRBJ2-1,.,ASSQVATSGYNEQF
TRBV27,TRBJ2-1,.,ASSLSGQGFDEQF
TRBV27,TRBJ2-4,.,ANSLSLASKNIQY
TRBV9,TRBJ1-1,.,ASSEGDRGTEAF
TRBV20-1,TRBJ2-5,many,SARRTGRETQY
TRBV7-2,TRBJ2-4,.,ASSFGQNIQY
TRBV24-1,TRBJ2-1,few,ATSDYTSGSEQF
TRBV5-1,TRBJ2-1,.,ASSSGQGAVNERF
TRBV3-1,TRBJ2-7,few,ASSQGLVGNYEQY
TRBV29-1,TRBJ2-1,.,SVGTSGKGEQF
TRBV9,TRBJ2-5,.,ASATGTSTAVEVKY
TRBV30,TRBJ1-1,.,ACALWGDTEAF
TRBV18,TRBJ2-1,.,ASSPENNEQF
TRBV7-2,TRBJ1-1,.,ASSFLGVGTEAF
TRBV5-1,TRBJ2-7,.,ASSFSLENEQY
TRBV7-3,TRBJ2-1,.,ASNLNPGALNERF
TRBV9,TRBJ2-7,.,ASSVAPTHEQY
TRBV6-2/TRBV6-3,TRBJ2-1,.,ASSWTNRGKTRDEQF
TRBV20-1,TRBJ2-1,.,SAMNGTYNEQF
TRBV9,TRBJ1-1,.,ASSPSPYSGDAF
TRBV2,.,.,ASGDPAGTAYEQY
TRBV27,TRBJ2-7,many,ASSPDLYEQY
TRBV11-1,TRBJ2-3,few,ASRLNSSTQY
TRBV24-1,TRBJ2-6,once,ATSPNYGANVLT
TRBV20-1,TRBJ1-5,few,SDMGQGDQPQH
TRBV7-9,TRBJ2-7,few,ASSLVAGTGGYEQY
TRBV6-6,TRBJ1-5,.,ASSSRHRGDQPQH
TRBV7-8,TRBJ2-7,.,ASSLGSPSGNTYEQY
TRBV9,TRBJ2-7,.,ASSVGQSNYEQY
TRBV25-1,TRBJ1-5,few,ASSEHRDNQPQH
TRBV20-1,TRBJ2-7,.,SASRREQY
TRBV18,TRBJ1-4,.,ASSGIADEKLF
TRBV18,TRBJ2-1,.,ASSPAFNEQS
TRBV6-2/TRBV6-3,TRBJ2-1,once,ASSDVGPADEQF
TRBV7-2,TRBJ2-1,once,ASSLVGNERF
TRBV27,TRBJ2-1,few,ASSTLKGPYNEQF